This T cell receptor (beta chain) was sequenced for a study of T cells after yellow fever vaccination. For the study at large: SMART-Seq v4 Ultra Low Input handled preparation of low-cell-number fractions. Regarding the study as a whole: Subsequent booster samples again held most clones from primary vaccination (nearly 98% CD4, roughly 88% CD8).

V was cut by 1 base and J by 0 bases, with 13 bases left in between. Looked up from germline, CDR1 is SGHRS and CDR2 is YFSETQ. The CDR3 has 16 residues. With regard to this clonotype: The antigen is not known.

Each CDR3 protein is one row after TCRdb ran MiXCR on the 5' RACE reads. The profile shows 500,000 to 650,000 distinct CDR3 sequences, about 15% of them singletons. The specimen comprised PBMCs, sampled less than 6 days after the first yellow fever vaccination. V is TRBV5-1 and J is TRBJ1-2, with a weak D call TRBD1 (5 bases). This sequence was found in a man in his late teens or twenties who received the YFV17D yellow fever vaccine. The CDR3 region is CASSLNGAGTNYGYTF. The DNA for the CDR3 is TGCGCCAGCAGCTTGAATGGAGCAGGGACTAACTATGGCTACACCTTC.